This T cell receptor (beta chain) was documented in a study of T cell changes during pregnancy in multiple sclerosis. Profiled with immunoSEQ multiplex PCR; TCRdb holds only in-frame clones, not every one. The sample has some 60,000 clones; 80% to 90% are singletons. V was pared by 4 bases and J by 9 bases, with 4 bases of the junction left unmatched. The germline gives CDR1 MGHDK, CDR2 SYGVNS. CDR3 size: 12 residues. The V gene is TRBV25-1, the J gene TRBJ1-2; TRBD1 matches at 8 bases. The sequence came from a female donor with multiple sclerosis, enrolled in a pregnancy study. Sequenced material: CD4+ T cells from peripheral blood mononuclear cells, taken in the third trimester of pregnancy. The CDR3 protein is CASSGTGSSYTF. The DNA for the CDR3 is TGTGCCAGCAGTGGGACAGGGAGTAGCTACACCTTC.